This T cell receptor beta chain was captured in a study of cytotoxic CD8 clonotypes in ibrutinib-treated CLL. Study-wide context: Mean values per sample were hundreds of thousands of productive templates and more than 90,000 productive rearrangements.

The V and J ends lost 1 base and 2 bases, in that order; junction bases with no gene match: 4. Germline V lookup: CDR1 MGHRA, CDR2 YSYEKL. This CDR3 spans 15 amino acids. This clone occurred a few times. As yet, its antigen is unknown. General study results and limits: Rising at ibrutinib response, clonality subsequently fell back toward baseline at progression.

Repertoires were generated with immunoSEQ multiplex PCR, while TCRdb's copy carries only in-frame clones and drops some. The sample has roughly 300,000 clones, more than 70% seen once. This material consisted of PBMCs, taken at disease progression, from a patient treated with ibrutinib. V gene TRBV4-1 combines with J gene TRBJ1-1; TRBD1 matches 7 bases. The clonotype originates from a human donor with chronic lymphocytic leukemia. In DNA, the CDR3 is TGCGCCAGCAGCCAAGCCGGGACAGCTAACACTGAAGCTTTCTTT. Translating it yields CASSQAGTANTEAFF.